This record covers a single T cell receptor (beta chain). Its antigen is unidentified. An end of the junction does not agree with germline; a read error may underlie this. This sample was included in a study of identical twins. Using its own MiXCR run on the 5' RACE reads, TCRdb lists one record per CDR3 protein. The profile shows more than 1.5 million distinct CDR3 sequences, about 32% of them singletons. Regarding the study as a whole: In beta out-of-frame sequences, the excess sharing between twins was weaker.

Sequenced material: cord blood. The sequence was collected from a newborn girl in good health.

The CDR3 region has the DNA TGCAGCGTTCCAGTTAATCCGAGGGGGTTCTACAATAAGCAGTTCTTC. It encodes CSVPVNPRGFYNKQFF. The V and J genes are TRBV29-1 and TRBJ2-1; D perhaps matches TRBD1 (6 bases). The CDR3 runs 16 residues. In germline, CDR1 is SQVTM, CDR2 ANQGSEA.